The clone carrying this TCR beta chain appeared once. V lost 3 bases and J lost 1; bases outside the gene matches: 12. Germline V gene sequence: CDR1 SGDLS, CDR2 YYNGEE. The CDR3 loop spans 17 amino acids. The data are from a study of control samples from healthy donors and cancer patients. Repertoires were generated with immunoSEQ multiplex PCR, while TCRdb's copy carries only in-frame clones and drops some. The sample includes a few hundred thousand clones, 80% to 95% seen only once; the top ten take around 6.5%. The sequenced sample consisted of PBMCs. This receptor was taken from a man aged 40-49 years with head and neck cancer. The chain uses TRBV9 and TRBJ1-1; 7 bases are a match to TRBD1. The DNA for the CDR3 is TGTGCCAGCAGCGCCCAAAGGGGGGACAGCCCGAACACTGAAGCTTTCTTT. Translation: CASSAQRGDSPNTEAFF.